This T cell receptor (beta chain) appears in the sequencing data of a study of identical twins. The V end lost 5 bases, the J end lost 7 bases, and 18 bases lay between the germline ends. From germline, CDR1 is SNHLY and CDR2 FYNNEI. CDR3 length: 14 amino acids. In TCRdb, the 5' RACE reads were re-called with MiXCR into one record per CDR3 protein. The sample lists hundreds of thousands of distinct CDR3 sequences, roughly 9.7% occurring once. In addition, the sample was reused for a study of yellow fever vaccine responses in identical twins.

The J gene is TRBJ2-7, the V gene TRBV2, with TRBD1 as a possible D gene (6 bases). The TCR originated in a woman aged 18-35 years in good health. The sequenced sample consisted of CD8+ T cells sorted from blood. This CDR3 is CASSWALGAGEQYF. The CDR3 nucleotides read TGTGCCAGCAGTTGGGCTCTGGGGGCGGGTGAGCAGTACTTC.